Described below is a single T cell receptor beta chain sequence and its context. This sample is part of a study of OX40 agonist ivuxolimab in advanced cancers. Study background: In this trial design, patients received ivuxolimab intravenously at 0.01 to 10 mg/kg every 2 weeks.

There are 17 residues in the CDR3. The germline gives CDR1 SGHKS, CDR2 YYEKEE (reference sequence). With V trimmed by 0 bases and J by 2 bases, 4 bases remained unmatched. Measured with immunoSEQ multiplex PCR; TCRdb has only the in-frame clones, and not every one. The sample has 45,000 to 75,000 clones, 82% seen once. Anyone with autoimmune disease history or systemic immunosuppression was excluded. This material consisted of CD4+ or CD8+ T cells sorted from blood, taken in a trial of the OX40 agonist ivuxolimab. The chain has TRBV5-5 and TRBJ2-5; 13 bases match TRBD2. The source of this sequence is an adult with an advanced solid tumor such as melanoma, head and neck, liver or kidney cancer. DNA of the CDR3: TGTGCCAGCAGCTTGGCACTAGCGGGAGGGCCACAAGAGACCCAGTACTTC. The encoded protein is CASSLALAGGPQETQYF.